This T cell receptor beta chain is drawn from a study of blood T cell repertoires in COVID-19 (dated by TCRdb to the early 2020s). Study-level background: Collaborator samples came from the United States, Italy and Spain and covered acute and convalescent phases of COVID-19. The dataset comprised deeply sampled blood TCRbeta repertoires from subjects exposed to, actively infected with, or recovered from COVID-19. HLA class I and class II types, where available, came from metadata supplied by the sample provider rather than from assay-based typing. The repertoires were released in a freely available public database meant as a resource for research on the immune response to SARS-CoV-2. The samples were drawn from two sources: the first 160 participants of the ongoing ImmuneRACE study, and 1,000 to 1,500 subjects contributed by 6 global collaborators. The prospective study material was composed of cDNA or gDNA derived from T cells, B-cell-depleted T cells, or PBMCs. The sample metadata nearly always contained a de-identified subject ID, COVID-19 status, age in years and sex. The paper's findings and limits, for the study overall: Clinical and demographic metadata were provided uncurated, with the amount varying by source and participant.

In Seattle, one collaborating source enrolled patients while the infection was active and tracked those patients longitudinally over the course of disease. Whole blood was collected in K2EDTA tubes by collaborating institutions according to the institutions' own protocols. For TCRbeta analysis, collaborators shipped samples in one of three forms: frozen whole blood, isolated PBMCs, or DNA extracted from either of those sample types. Of note for this clone: No cognate antigen has been identified for it. One junction end does not reproduce the germline sequence, and a read error may be involved.

The immunoSEQ Assay, a bias-controlled multiplex PCR, was used to amplify TCRbeta CDR3 regions from genomic DNA. On the authors' methods: Nucleated cell counts per sample were estimated from amplification of reference gene primers within the assay. To quantify the absolute abundance of each unique TCRbeta CDR3 rearrangement, sequence reads were collapsed and filtered. For each sample, productive Simpson clonality was calculated as the square root of Simpson's diversity index over productive rearrangements. This immuneACCESS table, as held by TCRdb, lists in-frame sequences with V and J called but not all clones. Of the missing ones, under half trace to an unresolved V gene in checked studies; the others have no known cause. V, J and clone size were drawn from that table, and D and trimming were deduced from the DNA. This sample lists about 350,000 clones; 80% to 90% were detected once. The ten largest clones capture 7% to 7.5% of the sample.

CDR1 and CDR2, looked up from the germline V gene, are SGHVS and FQNEAQ. The cysteine opens and the phenylalanine closes a CDR3 of 15 amino acids. The read is trimmed to its CDR3 DNA, 45 bases read in frame from base 1. The rearranged segments are TRBV7-8 and TRBJ2-1, with TRBD2 perhaps the D gene, on 6 matching bases. Source material: peripheral blood. The sequence was obtained from a woman aged 60 to 75 with COVID-19, enrolled during active disease. DNA sequence: TGTGCCAGCAGCCGGGAGTTCGAGAGCCCTTTTGAGCGGTTCTTC. This is translated as CASSREFESPFERFF.